The 4 T cell receptor beta chains below all came from one sample that was sequenced in a study of T-cell reconstitution after alpha-beta-depleted transplantation in children. Unique molecular identifiers were built into the TCRbeta library. TCRdb called the PCR reads again in MiXCR, with one record for every CDR3 protein. The sample lists roughly 400,000 distinct CDR3 sequences; roughly 22% were seen once. Sample: PBMCs from the stem cell graft donor, taken from the stem cell graft. The receptors were gathered from a human donor who donated a stem cell graft to a child with acute myeloid leukemia.

This clonotype was observed a few times. V usage is TRBV5-1 and J usage is TRBJ2-7; 7 bases map to TRBD2. V shed 1 base and J 0 bases; nucleotides not matched to a gene: 13. Looked up from germline, CDR1 is SGHRS and CDR2 is YFSETQ. This CDR3 region has 18 residues. CDR3 bases: TGCGCCAGCAGCTTGTGGTTTAAGGAGGGAGGGAGCTCCTACGAGCAGTACTTC. It is translated as CASSLWFKEGGSSYEQYF. Full variable domain (outside the CDR3, taken from reference TRBV5-1 and TRBJ2-7): KAGVTQTPRYLIKTRGQQVTLSCSPISGHRSVSWYQQTPGQGLQFLFEYFSETQRNKGNFPGRFSGRQFSNSRSEMNVSTLELGDSALYLCASSLWFKEGGSSYEQYFGPGTRLTVT.

The table lists this clonotype with a few counts. The chain carries TRBV7-6 and TRBJ2-5; TRBD1 aligns across 7 bases. V was pared by 0 bases and J by 5 bases, with 6 bases of the junction left unmatched. This CDR3 has 15 amino acids. Germline lookup yields CDR1 SGHVS and CDR2 FNYEAQ. The chain's CDR3 is CASSLAQGVVETQYF. For the CDR3, the DNA is TGTGCCAGCAGCTTAGCGCAGGGGGTAGTGGAGACCCAGTACTTC.

This chain links TRBV18 with TRBJ2-1; tentatively, D is TRBD1 (6 bases). CDR3 length equals 15 residues. V was trimmed by 3 bases and J by 12 bases, leaving 21 bases between them. In germline, CDR1 is KGHSH, CDR2 LQKENI. The CDR3 is CASSPQRQVRWGQFF. DNA of the CDR3: TGTGCCAGCTCACCGCAGAGACAGGTTCGCTGGGGGCAGTTCTTC. The variable domain in full, with the rest retrieved from reference TRBV18 and TRBJ2-1, is NAGVMQNPRHLVRRRGQEARLRCSPMKGHSHVYWYRQLPEEGLKFMVYLQKENIIDESGMPKERFSAEFPKEGPSILRIQQVVRGDSAAYFCASSPQRQVRWGQFFGPGTRLTVL.

This clonotype was seen more than once but under ten times. This chain connects TRBV6-1 to TRBJ2-2; D unresolved. Trimming pared 2 bases from V and 0 bases from J, leaving 7 bases between. Germline CDR1 reads MNHNS; CDR2 reads SASEGT. This CDR3 has 15 residues. Here the CDR3 reads CASSERPANTGELFF. DNA of the CDR3: TGTGCCAGCAGTGAACGTCCAGCGAACACCGGGGAGCTGTTTTTT.